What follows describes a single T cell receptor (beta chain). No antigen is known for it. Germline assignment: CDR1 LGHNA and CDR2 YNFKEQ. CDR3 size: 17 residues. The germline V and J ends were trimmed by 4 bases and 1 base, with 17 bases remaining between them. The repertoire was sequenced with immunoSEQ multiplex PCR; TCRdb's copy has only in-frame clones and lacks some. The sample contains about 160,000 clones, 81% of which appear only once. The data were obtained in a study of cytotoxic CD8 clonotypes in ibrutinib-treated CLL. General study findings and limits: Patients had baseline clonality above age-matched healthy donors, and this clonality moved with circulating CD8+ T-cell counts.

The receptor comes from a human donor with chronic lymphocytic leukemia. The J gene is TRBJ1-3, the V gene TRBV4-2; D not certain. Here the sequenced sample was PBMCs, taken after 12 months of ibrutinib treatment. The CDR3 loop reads CASSPVGETRSGNTIYF. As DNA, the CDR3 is TGTGCCAGCAGCCCCGTCGGGGAGACTAGGTCTGGAAACACCATATATTTT.